This T cell receptor beta chain was sequenced during a study of PD-1 blockade in classical Hodgkin lymphoma. At the level of the study: Patients were dosed intravenously with nivolumab at 3 mg/kg every 2 weeks. Findings of the study overall: Those starting nivolumab under 1 year post-ASCT were excluded. Diversity in CD4+ TCRs, unlike that measured in CD8+ TCRs, had risen significantly by C4D1.

The protocol was immunoSEQ multiplex PCR, while the TCRdb copy is restricted to in-frame clones and leaves out a portion. The data contain tens of thousands of clones, 70% to 80% of them singletons. V lost 3 bases and J lost 4; bases outside the gene matches: 12. Germline assignment: CDR1 SGHRS and CDR2 YFSETQ. The CDR3 runs to 18 residues. Of note for this clone: What it binds is unknown.

In every patient, relapse followed autologous stem cell transplantation, while exposure to brentuximab vedotin differed. Each best response was a complete response, a partial response or progressive disease. The V and J genes are TRBV5-1 and TRBJ2-1; 11 bases are shared with TRBD2. Sequencing used peripheral blood mononuclear cells (PBMCs), obtained at baseline. The TCR was taken from a human donor with classical Hodgkin lymphoma. In DNA, the CDR3 is TGCGCCAGCAGCTGGTTCACTAGCGGGAGCGGATCTTACAATGAGCAGTTCTTC. Encoded protein: CASSWFTSGSGSYNEQFF. The whole variable domain, remainder taken from reference TRBV5-1 and TRBJ2-1, is KAGVTQTPRYLIKTRGQQVTLSCSPISGHRSVSWYQQTPGQGLQFLFEYFSETQRNKGNFPGRFSGRQFSNSRSEMNVSTLELGDSALYLCASSWFTSGSGSYNEQFFGPGTRLTVL.